Below, 20 T cell receptor beta chains from the same sample are listed, as sequenced in a study of T cells in Graves' hyperthyroidism and ophthalmopathy. What was amplified from RNA transcripts were TCR beta CDR3 regions. The primer set for the first-round RT-PCR of the TCR CDR3 was HTBI. From the multiplex PCR reads, TCRdb called clonotypes with MiXCR, one entry per CDR3 protein. The repertoire includes fewer than 900,000 distinct CDR3 sequences, roughly 15% of them detected once, and approximately 8.4% sits in the top ten. Input material: blood. These receptors were collected from a man between 18 and 35 years old with Graves' hyperthyroidism.

This clonotype turned up a few times. The chain has TRBV30 and TRBJ1-1, with 9 bases aligning to TRBD1. The V gene end was trimmed by 1 base and the J gene end by 4 bases; junction bases not matched to a gene: 16. Germline V gives CDR1 GTSNPN, CDR2 SVGIG (reference sequence). The CDR3 runs 18 residues. CDR3 in DNA: TGTGCCTGGAGTGATACGGGACAGGGATCCCTGAAGGGCACTGAAGCTTTCTTT. Encoded protein: CAWSDTGQGSLKGTEAFF. Supplemented by reference TRBV30 and TRBJ1-1, the full variable domain reads SQTIHQWPATLVQPVGSPLSLECTVEGTSNPNLYWYRQAAGRGLQLLFYSVGIGQISSEVPQNLSASRPQDRQFILSSKKLLLSDSGFYLCAWSDTGQGSLKGTEAFFGQGTRLTVV.

The CDR3 region is CASRPGLAGSGQFF. For the CDR3, the DNA is TGTGCCAGCAGGCCGGGACTAGCGGGATCGGGGCAGTTCTTC. The chain carries TRBV28 and TRBJ2-1; TRBD2 matches 13 bases. Germline assignment: CDR1 MDHEN and CDR2 SYDVKM. The CDR3 covers 14 residues. V was pared by 6 bases and J by 12 bases, with 8 bases of the junction left unmatched.

At least ten counts were recorded for this clonotype. The chain uses TRBV7-3 and TRBJ2-1; 9 positions agree with TRBD2. CDR1 SGHTA and CDR2 FQGTGA come from the germline V gene. The length of the CDR3 is 17 residues. The junction had 5 bases not matched to a gene; V was cut back by 2 bases and J by 0 bases. CDR3 region: CASSLGGTSFSYNEQFF. The CDR3 nucleotides read TGTGCCAGCAGCTTAGGGGGGACTAGCTTCTCCTACAATGAGCAGTTCTTC. The variable domain in full, with the rest retrieved from reference TRBV7-3 and TRBJ2-1, is GAGVSQTPSNKVTEKGKYVELRCDPISGHTALYWYRQSLGQGPEFLIYFQGTGAADDSGLPNDRFFAVRPEGSVSTLKIQRTERGDSAVYLCASSLGGTSFSYNEQFFGPGTRLTVL.

This clonotype was observed at least ten times. The V call is TRBV10-3, the J call TRBJ2-5; perhaps TRBD1 as D (6 bases). The germline V and J ends were trimmed by 3 bases and 2 bases, with 10 bases remaining between them. Germline values: CDR1 ENHRY, CDR2 SYGVKD. The CDR3 length is 14 residues. The chain's CDR3 is CAISDGTQQETQYF. The CDR3 DNA is TGTGCCATCAGTGATGGGACACAACAAGAGACCCAGTACTTC.

There are a few counts of this clonotype. This chain connects TRBV20-1 to TRBJ2-7, with D hard to call. V dropped 5 bases and J dropped 0 bases, with 17 bases sitting between them. This CDR3 is 15 amino acids long. The germline CDR1 and CDR2 sequences are DFQATT and SNEGSKA (reference sequence). The CDR3, as DNA: TGCAGTGCTCCCCAAGGATCTGCGTTCTCCTACGAGCAGTACTTC. Residues: CSAPQGSAFSYEQYF.

This clonotype was detected many times. The chain uses TRBV5-5 and TRBJ1-1; the D gene is possibly TRBD1 (5 bases). CDR1 and CDR2 from the germline V gene are SGHKS and YYEKEE (reference sequence). Deletions cut 4 bases from V and 6 bases from J, with 16 bases between. The CDR3 sequence is 14 residues long. The CDR3 reads CASSIFTQGAEAFF. The CDR3 DNA reads TGTGCCAGCAGCATTTTTACCCAAGGGGCTGAAGCTTTCTTT.

This clonotype was counted many times. This chain uses TRBV28 with TRBJ2-7; D is uncertain. CDR3 length equals 12 residues. The V gene's germline CDR1 is MDHEN and CDR2 SYDVKM. V lost 5 bases and J 3 bases, leaving 8 bases between the germline ends. The CDR3 DNA reads as TGTGCCAGCAGTCCTCGATACTACGAGCAGTACTTC. Translating it yields CASSPRYYEQYF. Based on the CDR3 plus reference TRBV28 and TRBJ2-7, the full variable domain is DVKVTQSSRYLVKRTGEKVFLECVQDMDHENMFWYRQDPGLGLRLIYFSYDVKMKEKGDIPEGYSVSREKKERFSLILESASTNQTSMYLCASSPRYYEQYFGPGTRLTVT.

The gene calls are TRBV5-1 and TRBJ1-5, with D perhaps TRBD1 (6 bases). Germline V gene data show CDR1 as SGHRS and CDR2 as YFSETQ. The CDR3 extends over 15 amino acids. The V gene lost 0 bases and the J gene lost 5 bases, with 12 bases spanning the gap. The DNA for the CDR3 is TGCGCCAGCAGCTTGGAAGGAGGGGGTTATCAGCCCCAGCATTTT. Residues: CASSLEGGGYQPQHF.

This clonotype was recorded many times. This chain connects TRBV20-1 to TRBJ2-5; TRBD1 matches at 7 bases. Germline CDR1 DFQATT, CDR2 SNEGSKA (reference sequence). The CDR3 has 13 residues. The trim removed 6 bases at V and 5 bases at J, leaving 9 bases unmatched. The CDR3, as DNA: TGCAGTGCCGGGGACAGTGCGCTTGAGACCCAGTACTTC. It encodes CSAGDSALETQYF.

CDR3 sequence: CASSPTTGTRQYF. Written as DNA, the CDR3 is TGTGCCAGCAGCCCTACTACCGGGACACGGCAGTACTTC. This chain joins TRBV11-1 and TRBJ2-7, with TRBD1 as a possible D gene (6 bases). CDR3 length: 13 residues. The germline gives CDR1 SGHAT, CDR2 FQDESV (reference sequence). The germline V and J ends were trimmed by 5 bases and 9 bases, with 17 bases remaining between them.

This clonotype was seen many times. The chain links TRBV25-1 to TRBJ2-1; 13 positions agree with TRBD2. CDR3 length equals 16 residues. From germline, CDR1 is MGHDK and CDR2 SYGVNS. The junction had 7 bases not matched to a gene; V was cut back by 4 bases and J by 7 bases. CDR3 sequence: CASSVKLAGGNNEQFF. CDR3 sequence (DNA): TGTGCCAGCAGTGTAAAACTAGCGGGAGGGAATAATGAGCAGTTCTTC.

The rearrangement joins TRBV6-8 to TRBJ2-1; 10 bases map to TRBD2. After removal of 4 bases from V and 8 bases from J, the junction contained 23 bases not matched to a gene. The length of the CDR3 is 20 residues. Germline CDR1 is MNHGY and CDR2 is SAAAGT. This chain's CDR3 is CASSSPRGFQREGRSDEQFF. The CDR3 DNA sequence: TGTGCCAGCAGTTCCCCACGGGGTTTTCAGCGGGAGGGCCGGAGCGATGAGCAGTTCTTC.

This clonotype was counted many times. The CDR3 loop reads CASRTSGRASYNEQFF. For the CDR3, the DNA is TGTGCCAGCAGAACTAGCGGGAGGGCCTCCTACAATGAGCAGTTCTTC. This chain connects TRBV6-1 to TRBJ2-1; 13 nucleotides match TRBD2. V dropped 6 bases and J dropped 0; count of bases not matched to a gene: 2. Germline lookup yields CDR1 MNHNS and CDR2 SASEGT. There are 16 residues in the CDR3.

The V and J genes are TRBV6-5 and TRBJ2-2, with D hard to call. CDR1 MNHEY and CDR2 SVGAGI come from the germline V gene. Trimming shortened V by 2 bases and J by 9 bases, and 7 bases separated the two germline ends. The CDR3 consists of 12 residues. The CDR3 protein is CASSYDLWELFF. CDR3 bases: TGTGCCAGCAGTTACGACCTATGGGAGCTGTTTTTT.

As to this clonotype: One end of the junction does not line up with germline, which may come from a read error. The chain combines TRBV15 with TRBJ1-4; tentatively, D is TRBD1 (6 bases). Germline V gene data show CDR1 as LNHNV and CDR2 as YYDKDF (reference sequence). The CDR3 has 17 residues. The CDR3, as DNA: TGTGCCACCAGCCAACGAGGCAGGGGACCCGCTAATAAAAAACTGTTTTTT. This translates into CATSQRGRGPANKKLFF.

This clonotype has at least ten counts. The chain has TRBV11-2 and TRBJ2-7, with TRBD2 identical over 7 bases. V lost 5 bases to trimming and J lost 6 bases; unmatched junction nucleotides: 13. The CDR3 sequence is 15 residues long. In germline, CDR1 is SGHAT, CDR2 FQNNGV. The CDR3 here is CASSPVGGRGPEQYF. The CDR3 coding sequence is TGTGCCAGCAGCCCCGTTGGTGGGAGGGGCCCCGAGCAGTACTTC. The entire variable domain, with the rest obtained from reference TRBV11-2 and TRBJ2-7, is as follows: EAGVAQSPRYKIIEKRQSVAFWCNPISGHATLYWYQQILGQGPKLLIQFQNNGVVDDSQLPKDRFSAERLKGVDSTLKIQPAKLEDSAVYLCASSPVGGRGPEQYFGPGTRLTVT.

To note about this clonotype: One junction end disagrees with the germline gene, perhaps due to a read error. As DNA, the CDR3 is TGTGCCAGCTGCCAGGGACTAGCGGGACTTTACAATGAGCGGTTCTTC. Protein sequence: CASCQGLAGLYNERFF. The chain links TRBV18 to TRBJ2-1; 13 nucleotides agree with TRBD2. The CDR3 totals 16 residues. Germline values: CDR1 KGHSH, CDR2 LQKENI.

This sequence joins TRBV11-2 and TRBJ2-1; 13 nucleotides align to TRBD2. Germline V gene lookup returns CDR1 SGHAT and CDR2 FQNNGV. The CDR3 loop spans 17 amino acids. Trimming removed 7 bases from V and 5 bases from J; junction bases left unmatched: 11. The CDR3 DNA reads TGTGCCAGCACCGGGACTAGCGGGGTCAGTAATGACAATGAGCAGTTCTTC. Its protein is CASTGTSGVSNDNEQFF. Full variable domain (missing parts from reference TRBV11-2 and TRBJ2-1): EAGVAQSPRYKIIEKRQSVAFWCNPISGHATLYWYQQILGQGPKLLIQFQNNGVVDDSQLPKDRFSAERLKGVDSTLKIQPAKLEDSAVYLCASTGTSGVSNDNEQFFGPGTRLTVL.

This clonotype came up many times. This chain uses TRBV24-1 with TRBJ2-3; D might be TRBD1 or TRBD2, each matching 6 bases. This CDR3 is built from 16 residues. CDR1 is KGHDR and CDR2 is SFDVKD in the germline V gene. V lost 0 bases and J lost 6, with 15 bases in between. The CDR3 sequence: CATSDLQNRGPDTQYF. The CDR3 nucleotides are TGTGCCACCAGTGATTTGCAAAATCGGGGGCCGGATACGCAGTATTTT.

On this clonotype: This may come from a read error, since a much larger clone is one base off. The chain links TRBV27 to TRBJ2-2; D is uncertain. The CDR3 has 13 amino acids. CDR1 is MNHEY and CDR2 is SMNVEV in the germline V gene (reference sequence). CDR3 protein: CVSTPYLGGELFF. The CDR3 DNA reads TGTGTCAGCACCCCTTACCTTGGCGGGGAGCTGTTTTTT.